The rows below give T cell receptor beta chains drawn from one sample of a study of blood T cells in healthy people across ages. From the 5' RACE reads, TCRdb called clonotypes with MiXCR, one entry per CDR3 protein. The sample has about a million distinct CDR3 sequences; just over 50% are singletons. Sequencing was performed on blood. The receptors were sampled from a woman aged 55-70 years in good health. CDR3s include the opening cysteine and the closing phenylalanine or tryptophan. Each record gives: clone size, J gene, D gene, V gene, CDR3 protein, CDR3 DNA. The D gene is left open where the match is weak. Not every row has a clone size; where given, it reads once, few, many or a size class.

once | TRBJ2-7 | TRBD1 | TRBV20-1 | CSAPDRARTSYEQYF | TGCAGTGCTCCGGACAGGGCTCGGACCTCCTACGAGCAGTACTTC
NA | TRBJ1-5 | TRBD1 | TRBV7-9 | CASSLGFGTEDDQPQHF | TGTGCCAGCAGCTTAGGGTTCGGGACAGAGGATGATCAGCCCCAGCATTTT
NA | TRBJ2-7 | NA | TRBV20-1 | CSASPRQGWTYEQYF | TGCAGTGCTAGCCCCCGCCAGGGTTGGACCTACGAGCAGTACTTC
NA | TRBJ2-3 | NA | TRBV5-1 | CASSSGVTGTDTQYF | TGCGCCAGCAGCTCCGGGGTCACAGGGACAGATACGCAGTATTTT
NA | TRBJ2-1 | TRBD2 | TRBV6-6 | CASSSGTSHVYEQFF | TGTGCCAGCAGTTCCGGGACTAGCCACGTTTATGAGCAGTTCTTC
NA | TRBJ2-1 | NA | TRBV4-3 | CASSQAGDYNEQFF | TGCGCCAGCAGCCAGGCTGGGGACTACAATGAGCAGTTCTTC
NA | TRBJ1-2 | NA | TRBV6-6 | CASRDYGYTF | TGTGCCAGCAGAGACTATGGCTACACCTTC
many | TRBJ2-3 | NA | TRBV18 | CASSTRRQGTDTQYF | TGTGCCAGCTCAACCCGACGACAGGGCACAGATACGCAGTATTTT
few | TRBJ2-7 | NA | TRBV20-1 | CSASRPPGYEQYF | TGCAGTGCTAGTCGCCCTCCAGGATACGAGCAGTACTTC
NA | TRBJ2-2 | TRBD1 | TRBV28 | CASSLRGQVGELFF | TGTGCCAGCAGTCTCAGGGGGCAGGTCGGGGAGCTGTTTTTT
NA | TRBJ2-7 | NA | TRBV7-9 | CASSWSGIWYEQYF | TGTGCCAGCAGCTGGTCAGGGATTTGGTACGAGCAGTACTTC
NA | TRBJ2-1 | TRBD2 | TRBV7-2 | CASSASGRLNNEQFF | TGTGCCAGCAGCGCTAGCGGGAGGTTAAACAATGAGCAGTTCTTC
NA | TRBJ1-1 | NA | TRBV5-1 | CASSQNRGTEAFF | TGCGCCAGCAGCCAGAATAGGGGCACTGAAGCTTTCTTT
many | TRBJ2-7 | NA | TRBV29-1 | CSVRSLSYEQYF | TGCAGCGTTCGAAGTCTCTCTTACGAGCAGTACTTC
once | TRBJ2-1 | NA | TRBV6-2/TRBV6-3 | CASSYSGFSSYNEQFF | TGTGCCAGCAGTTACTCGGGGTTCAGCTCCTACAATGAGCAGTTCTTC
NA | TRBJ2-1 | NA | TRBV5-1 | CASSLGIPYNEQFF | TGCGCCAGCAGCTTGGGTATCCCCTACAATGAGCAGTTCTTC
NA | TRBJ1-5 | TRBD1 | TRBV12-3/TRBV12-4 | CASSFGTGAGDQPQHF | TGTGCCAGCAGTTTCGGTACAGGGGCCGGGGATCAGCCCCAGCATTTT
NA | TRBJ1-1 | NA | TRBV4-2 | CASSQARVTEAFF | TGTGCCAGCAGCCAAGCCAGGGTCACTGAAGCTTTCTTT
few | TRBJ1-4 | NA | TRBV29-1 | CSAVIGTNEKLFF | TGCAGCGCGGTTATTGGCACTAATGAAAAACTGTTTTTT
NA | TRBJ2-1 | TRBD2 | TRBV29-1 | CSFSGRVFEQFF | TGCAGCTTTAGCGGGAGAGTCTTTGAGCAGTTCTTC
few | TRBJ2-5 | TRBD2 | TRBV28 | CASRPGLAEETQYF | TGTGCCAGCAGACCAGGACTAGCGGAAGAGACCCAGTACTTC
few | TRBJ2-1 | TRBD2 | TRBV20-1 | CSARDSGRSGRGYNEQFF | TGCAGTGCTAGAGATTCGGGGAGGAGCGGGAGGGGATACAATGAGCAGTTCTTC
few | TRBJ2-3 | NA | TRBV21-1 | CASSPNGRGPTDTQYF | TGTGCCAGCAGCCCCAATGGGAGGGGGCCCACAGATACGCAGTATTTT
few | TRBJ2-7 | TRBD2 | TRBV7-8 | CASSQDAGGSSYEQYF | TGTGCCAGCAGCCAGGACGCGGGAGGCAGCTCCTACGAGCAGTACTTC
once | TRBJ2-1 | NA | TRBV4-1 | CASSHQGRWETQFF | TGCGCCAGCAGCCATCAGGGTCGGTGGGAGACCCAGTTCTTC
NA | TRBJ1-2 | NA | TRBV9 | CASSVELGAHYGYTF | TGTGCCAGCAGCGTAGAGTTGGGGGCGCATTATGGCTACACCTTC
NA | TRBJ2-1 | TRBD2 | TRBV29-1 | CSVAELAGDGNEQFF | TGCAGCGTTGCCGAACTAGCGGGAGATGGCAATGAGCAGTTCTTC
few | TRBJ2-1 | TRBD1 | TRBV24-1 | CATSGGAYNEQFF | TGTGCCACCTCAGGGGGCGCCTACAATGAGCAGTTCTTC
NA | TRBJ2-3 | NA | TRBV4-3 | CASSQEVGGTTDTQYF | TGCGCCAGCAGCCAAGAGGTCGGGGGCACCACAGATACGCAGTATTTT
NA | TRBJ2-3 | TRBD1 | TRBV6-5 | CASRPYGQVADTQYF | TGTGCCAGCAGACCCTACGGACAGGTGGCAGATACGCAGTATTTT
once | TRBJ2-3 | NA | TRBV24-1 | CATSDALQYGPNTQYF | TGTGCCACCAGTGACGCACTGCAGTACGGTCCAAATACGCAGTATTTT
NA | TRBJ2-7 | TRBD2 | TRBV5-1 | CASSETSGSIEQYF | TGCGCCAGCAGCGAGACTAGCGGGAGTATCGAGCAGTACTTC
few | TRBJ2-7 | NA | TRBV6-1 | CASSEATKGAYEQYF | TGTGCCAGCAGTGAAGCGACCAAGGGGGCCTACGAGCAGTACTTC
NA | TRBJ1-2 | TRBD1 | TRBV7-2 | CASSIQRDRVGYTF | TGTGCCAGCAGCATACAACGGGACAGGGTTGGCTACACCTTC
NA | TRBJ2-2 | NA | TRBV27 | CASSFNTGELFF | TGTGCCAGCAGCTTTAACACCGGGGAGCTGTTTTTT
NA | TRBJ2-3 | NA | TRBV28 | CASRAILSSDTQYF | TGTGCCAGCAGGGCCATCCTATCCTCAGATACGCAGTATTTT
NA | TRBJ2-4 | TRBD1 | TRBV6-1 | CASRGQGSDIQYF | TGTGCCAGCAGAGGACAGGGATCGGACATTCAGTACTTC
NA | TRBJ2-7 | TRBD2 | TRBV6-5 | CASSYSISGIYEQYF | TGTGCCAGCAGTTACTCGATTAGCGGGATTTACGAGCAGTACTTC
NA | TRBJ2-3 | TRBD2 | TRBV6-2/TRBV6-3 | CASSYGTSGSGDTQYF | TGTGCCAGCAGTTACGGGACTAGCGGGAGCGGGGATACGCAGTATTTT
few | TRBJ2-7 | NA | TRBV29-1 | CSVLDIYYHEQYF | TGCAGCGTTCTAGACATATACTACCACGAGCAGTACTTC
few | TRBJ1-6 | NA | TRBV20-1 | CSARDLPGVNSPLHF | TGCAGTGCTAGAGATCTCCCAGGGGTAAATTCACCCCTCCACTTT
few | TRBJ2-3 | TRBD2 | TRBV29-1 | CSELAGEGDTQYF | TGCAGCGAACTAGCGGGAGAGGGAGATACGCAGTATTTT
NA | TRBJ2-7 | TRBD1 | TRBV29-1 | CSVGQGGRYEQYF | TGCAGCGTTGGACAGGGTGGGCGCTACGAGCAGTACTTC
NA | TRBJ2-6 | TRBD1 | TRBV6-6 | CASRDDRESSGANVLTF | TGTGCCAGCAGAGATGACAGGGAGAGCTCTGGGGCCAACGTCCTGACTTTC
NA | TRBJ2-1 | NA | TRBV12-3/TRBV12-4 | CASSTRLLRGEGFF | TGTGCCAGCAGTACCCGCCTTTTAAGGGGCGAGGGGTTCTTC
NA | TRBJ2-7 | TRBD1 | TRBV12-3/TRBV12-4 | CVSSPRQGGEQYF | TGTGTCAGCAGCCCCAGACAGGGGGGCGAGCAGTACTTC
few | TRBJ2-1 | NA | TRBV7-2 | CASTSTIGTYNEQFF | TGTGCCAGCACCTCCACCATCGGGACCTACAATGAGCAGTTCTTC